Below, 31 T cell receptor beta chains from the same sample are listed, as sequenced in a study of T cell responses to AZD1222 COVID-19 vaccine. Clones were sequenced by immunoSEQ multiplex PCR, and TCRdb holds only the in-frame ones, with some missing. The sample shows around 53,000 clones, 80% to 90% of them seen only once. Sequenced here: peripheral blood, sampled 28 days after the second AZD1222 dose. These receptors all come from an adult who received the AZD1222 COVID-19 vaccine.

The rearrangement joins TRBV28 to TRBJ2-7, with unresolved D. CDR1 is MDHEN and CDR2 is SYDVKM in the germline V gene. Between the trimmed V and J ends, which lost 3 bases and 6 bases, there was a span of 24 bases. The CDR3 totals 17 residues. In DNA form, the CDR3 reads TGTGCCAGCAGTTTTGAAGAGTGGGGTAGGGTTCTCTGCGAGCAGTACTTC. It encodes CASSFEEWGRVLCEQYF.

The rearrangement joins TRBV7-2 to TRBJ2-2; 7 nucleotides agree with TRBD2. Germline CDR1 SGHTA, CDR2 FQGNSA. CDR3 length: 16 amino acids. The trim removed 5 bases at V and 2 bases at J, leaving 8 bases unmatched. The CDR3 DNA reads TGTGCCAGCAGCCAACAGACTAGCCTAAACACCGGGGAGCTGTTTTTT. Translated: CASSQQTSLNTGELFF. Variable domain in full (rest from reference TRBV7-2 and TRBJ2-2): GAGVSQSPSNKVTEKGKDVELRCDPISGHTALYWYRQSLGQGLEFLIYFQGNSAPDKSGLPSDRFSAERTGGSVSTLTIQRTQQEDSAVYLCASSQQTSLNTGELFFGEGSRLTVL.

The chain recombines TRBV6-2 or TRBV6-3 with TRBJ2-5; 12 bases map to TRBD1. From germline, CDR1 is MNHEY and CDR2 SVGEGT. Trimming removed 6 bases from V and 1 base from J; junction bases left unmatched: 6. The CDR3 has 16 residues. The CDR3 bases are TGTGCCAGCAGCCAGGGGACAGGGGGCTTCCAAGAGACCCAGTACTTC. As protein: CASSQGTGGFQETQYF.

The chain couples TRBV5-4 to TRBJ2-5; D call uncertain. V was pared by 4 bases and J by 3 bases, with 4 bases between. Per germline, CDR1 SGHNT and CDR2 YYREEE (reference sequence). The CDR3 contains 11 residues. The CDR3 bases are TGTGCCAGCAGCATGAAAGAGACCCAGTACTTC. Translation: CASSMKETQYF.

The chain has TRBV5-1 and TRBJ2-2, with 9 nucleotides matching TRBD1. Germline V lookup: CDR1 SGHRS, CDR2 YFSETQ. After removal of 5 bases from V and 4 bases from J, the junction contained 9 bases not matched to a gene. The CDR3 has 16 residues. The CDR3 sequence is CASSRGQGSRTGELFF. The CDR3 bases are TGCGCCAGCAGTCGAGGACAGGGGTCGCGCACCGGGGAGCTGTTTTTT.

The V call is TRBV7-2, the J call TRBJ2-7, with 7 bases fitting TRBD1. The CDR3 covers 15 residues. Trimming removed 5 bases from V and 1 base from J; junction bases left unmatched: 8. Germline V gene sequence: CDR1 SGHTA, CDR2 FQGNSA. The CDR3 bases are TGTGCCAGCAGCACCCCCCGGGGACAGTCCTACGAGCAGTACTTC. Translating it yields CASSTPRGQSYEQYF.

The J gene is TRBJ2-1, the V gene TRBV6-4, with D possibly being TRBD2 (6 bases). Germline lookup yields CDR1 MRHNA and CDR2 SNTAGT. The CDR3 totals 15 residues. V dropped 0 bases and J dropped 2 bases, with 8 bases sitting between them. The CDR3 nucleotides read TGTGCCAGCAGTGACTCAGGGGAGGCCTACAATGAGCAGTTCTTC. Its translation: CASSDSGEAYNEQFF.

The genes are TRBV4-2 and TRBJ1-5; 8 bases fit TRBD1. The V segment lost 1 base and the J segment 5 bases; nucleotides outside the gene matches: 16. Germline lookup yields CDR1 LGHNA and CDR2 YNFKEQ. This CDR3 comprises 19 residues. Written as DNA, the CDR3 is TGTGCCAGCAGCCAAGGGGGGGGTAGGACAGGGCTTTTTTATCAGCCCCAGCATTTT. This sequence encodes CASSQGGGRTGLFYQPQHF.

The V and J genes are TRBV11-2 and TRBJ1-4; D remains ambiguous. Germline V lookup: CDR1 SGHAT, CDR2 FQNNGV. V lost 5 bases to trimming and J lost 13 bases, with 11 bases between them. This CDR3 is built from 11 residues. CDR3 sequence: CASSANRGLFF. The CDR3 coding sequence is TGTGCCAGCAGCGCCAATAGAGGACTGTTTTTT.

In its sample, this clone was seen a few times. The chain joins TRBV2 to TRBJ1-5, with 9 bases lining up with TRBD1. The CDR3 loop spans 16 amino acids. CDR1 SNHLY and CDR2 FYNNEI come from the germline V gene. The junction had 13 bases not matched to a gene; V was cut back by 6 bases and J by 7 bases. CDR3 DNA: TGTGCCAGCAGGGCTGGGACAGGGAGGAAACTACAGCCCCAGCATTTT. Its translation is CASRAGTGRKLQPQHF.

This clone was counted a single time. The chain joins TRBV30 to TRBJ1-4; possible D gene TRBD1, 5 bases. Trimming pared 4 bases from V and 4 bases from J, leaving 16 bases between. This CDR3 spans 15 amino acids. Germline V gene lookup returns CDR1 GTSNPN and CDR2 SVGIG (reference sequence). The chain's CDR3 is CAWNPGTALNEKLFF. The DNA of the CDR3 is TGTGCCTGGAACCCTGGGACTGCCCTTAATGAAAAACTGTTTTTT. The full variable domain, rest sourced from reference TRBV30 and TRBJ1-4, is SQTIHQWPATLVQPVGSPLSLECTVEGTSNPNLYWYRQAAGRGLQLLFYSVGIGQISSEVPQNLSASRPQDRQFILSSKKLLLSDSGFYLCAWNPGTALNEKLFFGSGTQLSVL.

The V call is TRBV10-2, the J call TRBJ2-3; D uncertain. Germline V CDR1 and CDR2: WSHSY, SAAADI. The CDR3 extends over 10 amino acids. The V and J ends lost 8 bases and 7 bases respectively, with 7 bases between them. In nucleotides, the CDR3 is TGCGCCAGCGGGGTAAATACGCAGTATTTT. Protein sequence: CASGVNTQYF.

V and J are TRBV27 and TRBJ2-3; 7 nucleotides agree with TRBD2. Germline loops: CDR1 MNHEY, CDR2 SMNVEV (reference sequence). CDR3 size: 15 residues. J lost 4 bases, V lost 0 bases, and 4 bases had no gene match. In DNA, the CDR3 is TGTGCCAGCAGTTTATCGCTAGGGAGGGCAGATACGCAGTATTTT. Residues: CASSLSLGRADTQYF.

The CDR3 sequence: CASSLPPSYEQFF. CDR3 sequence (DNA): TGTGCCAGCAGCTTACCCCCCTCGTATGAGCAGTTCTTC. The chain carries TRBV7-3 and TRBJ2-1; no reliable D call. There are 13 residues in the CDR3. The V end lost 2 bases, the J end lost 8 bases, and 10 bases lay between the germline ends. Looked up from germline, CDR1 is SGHTA and CDR2 is FQGTGA.

This sequence joins TRBV7-8 and TRBJ2-1; D unclear. The CDR3 sequence is 12 residues long. The germline V gene has CDR1 SGHVS and CDR2 FQNEAQ. Trimming cost V 5 bases and J 6 bases, with 8 bases left between them. The CDR3 spells CASSLSGNEQFF. The CDR3 bases are TGTGCCAGCAGCCTATCTGGCAATGAGCAGTTCTTC.

This chain's CDR3 is CATSRDLIAGSNNEQFF. CDR3 DNA sequence: TGTGCCACCAGCAGAGATCTTATAGCGGGTTCTAACAATGAGCAGTTCTTC. V gene TRBV15 combines with J gene TRBJ2-1; 7 bases are a match to TRBD2. The CDR3 is 17 residues long. Germline-derived CDR1 and CDR2 are LNHNV and YYDKDF (reference sequence). The J segment lost 5 bases and the V segment lost 0 bases, leaving 10 bases of the junction unmatched.

This sequence joins TRBV7-9 and TRBJ2-5; 7 bases fit TRBD2. Germline-derived CDR1 and CDR2 are SEHNR and FQNEAQ (reference sequence). V lost 1 base and J lost 6; bases outside the gene matches: 8. The CDR3 spans 15 residues. CDR3: CASSLVGEGVKTQYF. The CDR3 DNA is TGTGCCAGCAGCTTAGTCGGGGAGGGCGTAAAGACCCAGTACTTC. Looking up the rest from reference TRBV7-9 and TRBJ2-5 gives the full variable domain: DTGVSQNPRHKITKRGQNVTFRCDPISEHNRLYWYRQTLGQGPEFLTYFQNEAQLEKSRLLSDRFSAERPKGSFSTLEIQRTEQGDSAMYLCASSLVGEGVKTQYFGPGTRLLVL.

CDR3 region: CASSPRQGTSYEQYF. CDR3 DNA: TGTGCCAGCAGCCCCCGACAGGGGACCTCCTACGAGCAGTACTTC. V gene TRBV7-2 combines with J gene TRBJ2-7; 8 bases match TRBD1. J lost 0 bases, V lost 5 bases, and 6 bases had no gene match. The germline gives CDR1 SGHTA, CDR2 FQGNSA. The CDR3 extends over 15 amino acids.

V and J are TRBV18 and TRBJ1-4; no clear D gene. CDR1 KGHSH and CDR2 LQKENI come from the germline V gene. CDR3 length: 15 amino acids. The V end was cut by 2 bases, the J end by 2 bases, with 9 bases between. CDR3 region: CASSPDQQTNEKLFF. The DNA for the CDR3 is TGTGCCAGCTCACCAGATCAACAGACTAATGAAAAACTGTTTTTT.

The chain joins TRBV5-4 to TRBJ2-6, with 8 nucleotides matching TRBD1. CDR1 is SGHNT and CDR2 is YYREEE in the germline V gene (reference sequence). V gave up 4 bases and J gave up 0 bases; unmatched junction bases: 9. The CDR3 covers 18 residues. The CDR3 loop reads CASSHQGARSSGANVLTF. Here the CDR3 DNA reads TGTGCCAGCAGCCATCAGGGGGCTAGGAGCTCTGGGGCCAACGTCCTGACTTTC.

This clone was seen once. The rearrangement uses TRBV10-3 and TRBJ2-1, with TRBD1 matching over 8 bases. Per the germline V gene, CDR1 is ENHRY and CDR2 is SYGVKD. V trimming: 3 bases; J trimming: 12 bases; junction bases outside the gene matches: 10. This CDR3 spans 14 amino acids. CDR3 nucleotide sequence: TGTGCCATCAGTGAAGGGACAGGCTCTTATGGGCAGTTCTTC. The encoded protein is CAISEGTGSYGQFF.

The chain has TRBV28 and TRBJ1-1; tentative D call: TRBD1 (5 bases). CDR1 is MDHEN and CDR2 is SYDVKM in the germline V gene. Trimming pared 6 bases from V and 3 bases from J, leaving 20 bases between. CDR3 length equals 16 residues. CDR3 sequence: CASRNRPGNPDTEAFF. The DNA for the CDR3 is TGTGCCAGCAGGAACCGGCCAGGGAATCCCGACACTGAAGCTTTCTTT.

The chain couples TRBV15 to TRBJ1-3, with D possibly being TRBD1 (6 bases). This CDR3 has 15 residues. V was shortened by 5 bases and J by 3 bases, with 14 bases between the two germline ends. In germline, CDR1 is LNHNV, CDR2 YYDKDF (reference sequence). CDR3 loop: CATSPRTDRGNTIYF. CDR3 coding DNA: TGTGCCACCAGCCCCCGGACAGACCGTGGAAACACCATATATTTT. The complete variable domain, with remaining parts taken from reference TRBV15 and TRBJ1-3, reads DAMVIQNPRYQVTQFGKPVTLSCSQTLNHNVMYWYQQKSSQAPKLLFHYYDKDFNNEADTPDNFQSRRPNTSFCFLDIRSPGLGDTAMYLCATSPRTDRGNTIYFGEGSWLTVV.

The chain couples TRBV4-1 to TRBJ1-6, with D perhaps TRBD1 (6 bases). The germline V gene encodes CDR1 MGHRA and CDR2 YSYEKL. V was clipped by 0 bases and J by 10 bases, with 13 bases between them. CDR3 length equals 15 residues. The CDR3 is CASSQEYRVGSPLHF. CDR3 bases: TGCGCCAGCAGCCAAGAGTACAGGGTGGGATCACCCCTCCACTTT.

V and J are TRBV12-5 and TRBJ2-4; TRBD1 is a possible D gene (6 bases). There are 16 residues in the CDR3. V lost 1 base and J 2 bases, leaving 12 bases between the germline ends. Per the germline V gene, CDR1 is LGHNT and CDR2 is FRNRAP. The CDR3, as DNA: TGTGCTAGTGGTTTGGCCACAACAGGGACCAAAAACATTCAGTACTTC. Protein: CASGLATTGTKNIQYF.

This clone was counted a few times. The rearrangement links TRBV27 to TRBJ2-1, with a possible D match to TRBD1 (5 bases). This CDR3 is built from 12 residues. From germline, CDR1 is MNHEY and CDR2 SMNVEV (reference sequence). Trimming took 5 bases from V and 7 from J, leaving 9 bases between them. The chain's CDR3 is CASSRQQNEQFF. In nucleotides, the CDR3 is TGTGCCAGCAGTAGACAGCAGAATGAGCAGTTCTTC.

The CDR3 here is CAISPGQGLHEQYF. CDR3 DNA: TGTGCCATCAGTCCGGGACAGGGGTTACACGAGCAGTACTTC. The gene calls are TRBV10-3 and TRBJ2-7; TRBD1 aligns across 10 bases. Per germline, CDR1 ENHRY and CDR2 SYGVKD. With V trimmed by 5 bases and J by 5 bases, 6 bases remained unmatched. The CDR3 is 14 amino acids.

The rearrangement uses TRBV5-5 and TRBJ2-7, with D perhaps matching TRBD1 (5 bases). From germline, CDR1 is SGHKS and CDR2 YYEKEE (reference sequence). The germline V and J ends were trimmed by 0 bases and 0 bases, with 10 bases remaining between them. The CDR3 contains 15 residues. The CDR3 is CASSLVRDSSYEQYF. In DNA form, the CDR3 reads TGTGCCAGCAGCTTGGTACGTGACAGCTCCTACGAGCAGTACTTC.

The CDR3 DNA follows: TGCGCCAGCAGCTTGACCTTGGGCGGGAGCACAGATACGCAGTATTTT. Protein: CASSLTLGGSTDTQYF. The chain carries TRBV5-1 and TRBJ2-3; the D gene is possibly TRBD2 (5 bases). The germline V gene has CDR1 SGHRS and CDR2 YFSETQ. Between the trimmed V and J ends, which lost 1 base and 0 bases, there was a span of 12 bases. The CDR3 runs 16 residues.

This clone was seen more than once but under ten times. The rearrangement uses TRBV27 and TRBJ1-4; no clear D. Trimming left V 3 bases short and J 8 bases short, with 10 bases between. CDR3 length equals 13 residues. Per the germline V gene, CDR1 is MNHEY and CDR2 is SMNVEV (reference sequence). As DNA, the CDR3 is TGTGCCAGCAGTTTCTGGCCGGGGGAAAAACTGTTTTTT. Protein product: CASSFWPGEKLFF.

V gene TRBV7-9 combines with J gene TRBJ1-5, with D hard to call. Germline values: CDR1 SEHNR, CDR2 FQNEAQ (reference sequence). The CDR3 totals 13 residues. V lost 3 bases and J lost 6, with 9 bases in between. CDR3 sequence reads: CASSLNDRQPQHF. CDR3 coding DNA: TGTGCCAGCAGCTTGAACGACCGTCAGCCCCAGCATTTT.